The T cell receptor (beta chain) under discussion was sequenced for a study of PD-L1 blockade in urothelial cancer. Study as a whole: Typically, measured as a median, blood samples had about 140,000 T cells.

This CDR3 contains 16 residues. V lost 0 bases and J lost 5; bases outside the gene matches: 5. Germline V gene lookup returns CDR1 SGDLS and CDR2 YYNGEE. Spiking of synthetic TCR analog templates was performed in each PCR. Profiling relied on immunoSEQ multiplex PCR, and the TCRdb table lists in-frame clones only, not all of them. The table has about 84,000 clones, roughly 80% seen once. Study-level findings and limits: Pretreatment TCR clonality in blood under the median foretold superior survival.

Note on this clone: Antigen specificity is unknown.

This receptor was obtained from a man aged 70-80 years with urothelial cancer. The chain joins TRBV9 to TRBJ2-5; 12 bases are a match to TRBD2. Here the sequenced sample was PBMCs, taken around atezolizumab (anti-PD-L1) treatment. The CDR3 DNA is TGTGCCAGCAGCGTAGTCCTAGCGGGAGGGGAGGAGACCCAGTACTTC. Translated, it gives CASSVVLAGGEETQYF.